The clone carrying this T cell receptor beta chain was picked up a small number of times. What it binds is not known. On average, the one heparinised blood draw given by each donor was approximately 120 mL. CD45RO/CCR7/CD25/CD127/CD95/CD27 separated CD4+ naive, central memory, regulatory and stem cell-like memory cells by sorting. This sample is part of a study of beta chain features in type 1 diabetes. Study-level background: Healthy donors, compared against patients, showed similar age, gender and cell yields. Researchers looked at fewer than 110 million sorted cells across all samples.

Every bit of the isolated RNA underwent reverse transcription, so sequencing read expressed TCRB transcripts. Generated by immunoSEQ multiplex PCR, the TCRdb table keeps only in-frame clones and is missing some. In the table there are 100,000 to 150,000 clones, 9% of which are singletons. General study findings and limits: Moderately but significantly shorter TCRB CDR3s were found in Type 1 diabetes patients in all four CD4+ subsets.

This CDR3 is built from 15 residues. Germline V gene data show CDR1 as LNHNV and CDR2 as YYDKDF (reference sequence). The V end was cut by 0 bases, the J end by 6 bases, with 12 bases between. The clonotype originates from a man aged 30-40 years with type 1 diabetes. The sequencing sample was made of central memory CD4+ T cells from blood. The V gene is TRBV15, the J gene TRBJ1-5; the D gene is possibly TRBD1 (5 bases). CDR3 bases: TGTGCCACCAGCAGAGATCAGGGCCCGGCTCAGCCCCAGCATTTT. Translating it yields CATSRDQGPAQPQHF.